A selection of T cell receptor beta chains follows, all from one sample in a study of blood T cells in healthy people across ages. Each CDR3 protein is one row after TCRdb ran MiXCR on the 5' RACE reads. This table has 870,000 or so distinct CDR3 sequences, roughly 26% appearing once. Sequenced: blood. The receptors derive from a woman at least 80 years old in good health. CDR3s include the opening cysteine and the closing phenylalanine or tryptophan.

cdr3_length	j_call	v_call	cdr3_aa
14	TRBJ1-2	TRBV6-5	CASGIGTGTSGYTF
19	TRBJ1-5	TRBV21-1	CASSKEAGGEPYSNQPQHF
14	TRBJ2-7	TRBV20-1	CSALQGRYTNEQYF
13	TRBJ1-1	TRBV27	CASRRRENTEAFF
13	TRBJ2-7	TRBV6-5	CASRSTGTYEQYF
20	TRBJ1-5	TRBV6-2/TRBV6-3	CASSKNAGTGGVGSNQPQHF
15	TRBJ1-2	TRBV6-6	CASRPGQGTNYGYTF
15	TRBJ2-1	TRBV10-3	CAISEGTSGANEQFF
12	TRBJ1-2	TRBV2	CASIGAGRGYTF
15	TRBJ1-5	TRBV11-2	CASSKAGTGNQPQHF
15	TRBJ1-1	TRBV7-2	CASSLTTGGHTEAFF
13	TRBJ2-3	TRBV7-2	CASSLGRGDTQYF
17	TRBJ2-1	TRBV29-1	CGVRPGLAGGPGDKQFF
13	TRBJ2-7	TRBV29-1	CSVEQDSNYEQYF
15	TRBJ2-3	TRBV7-2	CASSSASGGADTQYF
13	TRBJ1-1	TRBV6-1	CASRETGYTEAFF
15	TRBJ2-7	TRBV20-1	CSARSRLAGDYEQYF
13	TRBJ1-5	TRBV6-2/TRBV6-3	CASKDRGGQPQHF
11	TRBJ2-5	TRBV28	CASASIREQYF
15	TRBJ1-1	TRBV7-7	CASSLYSGVDTEAFF
13	TRBJ1-2	TRBV28	CATFTGTSYGYTF
15	.	TRBV29-1	CSVGRGLGVGYEQYF
15	TRBJ1-5	TRBV12-3/TRBV12-4	CASSARQYSNQPQHF
16	TRBJ2-3	TRBV27	CASSLRTRGSTDTQYF
14	TRBJ1-2	TRBV3-1	CASSPFRGNYGYTF
15	TRBJ2-7	TRBV30	CAWTEGRQLSYEQYF
12	TRBJ1-2	TRBV7-9	CASSEGNGGYTF
17	TRBJ2-7	TRBV9	CASSSPRGASGLSEQYF
15	TRBJ2-4	TRBV6-2/TRBV6-3	CASSYPGTERNIQYF
15	TRBJ2-5	TRBV6-1	CASSERGREQETQYF
12	TRBJ2-1	TRBV9	CASSVGRGEQFF
12	TRBJ2-3	TRBV20-1	CSAKDRTDTQYF
16	TRBJ1-5	TRBV7-2	CASSSRRSVGNQPQHF
10	TRBJ2-3	TRBV20-1	CSGATDTQYF
18	TRBJ2-6	TRBV4-3	CASSQDPMALSGANVLTF
15	TRBJ2-1	TRBV12-3/TRBV12-4	CASSLARTGYNEQFF
15	TRBJ2-3	TRBV12-3/TRBV12-4	CASSQSDRDADTQYF
14	TRBJ1-6	TRBV7-9	CASSQQGLSSPLHF